This T cell receptor beta chain appears in the sequencing data of a study of T cell responses to AZD1222 COVID-19 vaccine. A remark on this clone: Antigen specificity is unknown.

Study-wide findings and caveats: The donor cohort was predominantly white British with a female majority, and clonal diversity may have been underestimated.

CDR1 is SGHAT, CDR2 FQDESV, per germline (reference sequence). The V gene lost 5 bases and the J gene lost 3 bases, with 17 bases spanning the gap. This CDR3 is 15 amino acids long. Clones were sequenced by immunoSEQ multiplex PCR, and TCRdb holds only the in-frame ones, with some missing. The repertoire holds approximately 140,000 clones, with roughly 90% as singletons. The chain uses TRBV11-1 and TRBJ2-7, with D possibly matching TRBD1 (6 bases). This clonotype was sampled from an adult in good health. The sequenced sample was peripheral blood, obtained on day 0 of AZD1222 vaccination. CDR3 coding DNA: TGTGCCAGCAGCCGGACAGAAGGGGACCTCTACGAGCAGTACTTC. Translated, it gives CASSRTEGDLYEQYF.